The source of this T cell receptor beta chain is a study of cytomegalovirus exposure and HLA in healthy donors listed by TCRdb under 2017. About the study as a whole: According to a later analysis, one platform produced both the roughly 130 validation repertoires and the 700 or so repertoires of the first cohort. The study aimed to test whether cataloging public T cell receptors could reveal signatures of past pathogen exposure. The study combined high-throughput TCR immunosequencing, statistical association of individual TCRs with disease status, and machine learning to predict cytomegalovirus infection status. Along with the roughly 670-subject first cohort, a separate validation cohort of some 130 different subjects was used. What the work shows at the level of the full study, not this receptor alone: In the study, about 150 TCR beta chains were listed as associated with cytomegalovirus. The authors suggested that the approach could potentially be generalized to other disease states and immunological phenotypes. In both the original and validation cohorts, the classifier was reported to diagnose cytomegalovirus status with high specificity and sensitivity. Three of the identified cytomegalovirus-associated TCR beta chains were confirmed in vitro to be specific for cytomegalovirus antigens. A later analysis lacked HLA typing for the validation cohort, so it scored co-occurrence in that cohort across all 120 or so repertoires. Across donors, most TCR sequences were observed very rarely, whereas some public TCRs were present in many individuals. Subsequent analysis determined that TCRs grouped into clusters in the first cohort also showed a tendency toward co-occurrence across the 120 or so validation repertoires, and roughly 95% of cluster scores exceeded 0.

The CDR3 covers 13 residues, taking in both the cysteine and the phenylalanine. Only CDR3 DNA remains: 39 bases, in frame from the first base. V loses 5 bases, J loses 2 bases, and the germline ends lie 8 bases apart. For CDR1 and CDR2, the germline V gene lists SGHRS and YFSETQ. Details on this clone: The clone's antigen remains unknown. Nothing much larger sits one base from this clone, and base qualities are not available.

The donors belonged to the validation cohort of about 130 subjects, which was separate from the approximately 680-subject first cohort. The library relied on the immunoSEQ multiplex PCR assay. The authors' analysis ran thus. A statistical classification framework was developed to diagnose cytomegalovirus status using the catalog of TCR beta chain sequences. TCRdb took this table from immuneACCESS and kept in-frame rearrangements with V and J called. Such tables lack part of the clones; where checked against another copy, unresolved V genes explain under half of the gap, and the rest is unexplained. The D gene and trimming were derived from the DNA, and the V and J assignments and clone size from that table. Present in this sample are around 230,000 clones, approximately 84% of which were seen just once. 1% to 1.5% of the sample is in the top ten clones.

The chain couples TRBV5-1 to TRBJ2-4; no D gene is confidently identified. Sequencing used PBMCs. The sequence was obtained from a woman aged 25 to 45 in good health and CMV-seropositive. The DNA sequence follows: TGCGCCAGCAGAGAACTTTCCAAAAACATTCAGTACTTC. This encodes CASRELSKNIQYF.